This T cell receptor (beta chain) was sequenced for a study of OX40 agonist ivuxolimab in advanced cancers. Looking at the study overall: A male proportion of about 84% was recorded, with mean age approximately 56 years and range roughly 23 to 79.

Clones were sequenced by immunoSEQ multiplex PCR, and TCRdb holds only the in-frame ones, with some missing. The sample records about 52,000 clones, approximately 87% being singletons. Concerning this clone: Its antigen is not identified.

Study-level findings and limits: CD4+ T cells averaged fewer expanded clones than CD8+ T cells.

CDR1 and CDR2 (germline): MGHRA, YSYEKL. CDR3 length: 15 residues. The V and J ends lost 4 bases and 6 bases, in that order; junction bases with no gene match: 7. This receptor was identified in an adult with an advanced solid tumor such as melanoma, head and neck, liver or kidney cancer. Sequencing was performed on CD4+ or CD8+ T cells sorted from blood, taken in a trial of the OX40 agonist ivuxolimab. The chain joins TRBV4-1 to TRBJ1-2; TRBD1 aligns across 11 bases. DNA for the CDR3: TGCGCCAGCAGCCCCTGGACAGGGGGCGTGGATGGCTACACCTTC. Encoded protein: CASSPWTGGVDGYTF.